What follows are 23 T cell receptor beta chains derived from one specimen sequenced in a study of PD-1 blockade in classical Hodgkin lymphoma. Following autologous stem cell transplantation, relapse occurred in every patient, and exposure to brentuximab vedotin varied. Clones were read by immunoSEQ multiplex PCR, and TCRdb kept only the in-frame ones, dropping some. The sample has around 8,000 clones, around 80% seen once. The source was peripheral blood mononuclear cells (PBMCs), collected at baseline. The source is a human donor with classical Hodgkin lymphoma.

The chain links TRBV30 to TRBJ1-5; D perhaps matches TRBD1 (5 bases). V was trimmed by 7 bases and J by 1 base, leaving 20 bases between them. The CDR3 totals 16 residues. The V gene's germline CDR1 is GTSNPN and CDR2 SVGIG (reference sequence). The chain's CDR3 is CAFYFHGGKSNQPQHF. Here the CDR3 DNA reads TGTGCCTTTTACTTCCATGGGGGAAAAAGCAATCAGCCCCAGCATTTT.

Written as DNA, the CDR3 is TGTGCCAGCGGCTGGCATCATCCACAAAGTCGGGCCAACGTCCTGACTTTC. Amino acids: CASGWHHPQSRANVLTF. The gene calls are TRBV5-8 and TRBJ2-6; no clear D gene. CDR3 length: 17 amino acids. The germline V gene has CDR1 SGHTS and CDR2 YDEGEE. V lost 7 bases, J lost 5 bases, and 22 bases lay in between.

This chain links TRBV9 with TRBJ2-7; no definite D call. The CDR3 spans 13 residues. CDR1 SGDLS and CDR2 YYNGEE come from the germline V gene. Between the trimmed V and J ends, which lost 10 bases and 5 bases, there was a span of 19 bases. The CDR3 loop is CASSGQVVHEQYF. For the CDR3, the DNA is TGTGCCTCGTCGGGTCAGGTAGTCCACGAGCAGTACTTC. The whole variable domain, filled in from reference TRBV9 and TRBJ2-7, reads DSGVTQTPKHLITATGQRVTLRCSPRSGDLSVYWYQQSLDQGLQFLIQYYNGEERAKGNILERFSAQQFPDLHSELNLSSLELGDSALYFCASSGQVVHEQYFGPGTRLTVT.

DNA of the CDR3: TGTGCCTGGACCCCTCGGGCGGGTCGGGGCGAGCAGTACTTC. Translated, it gives CAWTPRAGRGEQYF. This chain links TRBV30 with TRBJ2-7; possible D gene TRBD2, 5 bases. Trimming took 4 bases from V and 6 from J, leaving 19 bases between them. CDR3 length: 14 residues. Looked up from germline, CDR1 is GTSNPN and CDR2 is SVGIG (reference sequence).

The J gene is TRBJ2-2, the V gene TRBV4-1, with TRBD2 as a possible D gene (6 bases). The CDR3 extends over 16 amino acids. Germline CDR1 MGHRA, CDR2 YSYEKL. V was clipped by 4 bases and J by 1 base, with 13 bases between them. The CDR3 DNA reads TGCGCCAGCAGCCCCCAAGGGACTCTGAACACCGGGGAGCTGTTTTTT. It is translated as CASSPQGTLNTGELFF.

This chain joins TRBV19 and TRBJ2-1; D might be TRBD2 (6 bases). The CDR3 has 15 residues. Germline V gives CDR1 LNHDA, CDR2 SQIVND (reference sequence). V was shortened by 5 bases and J by 5 bases, with 16 bases between the two germline ends. DNA of the CDR3: TGTGCCAGTAGTCTAGGCCTAGCGCGCAACAATGAGCAGTTCTTC. It encodes CASSLGLARNNEQFF.

This clone turned up a few times. The rearrangement uses TRBV19 and TRBJ2-5, with TRBD2 matching over 8 bases. Looked up from germline, CDR1 is LNHDA and CDR2 is SQIVND (reference sequence). V was pared by 3 bases and J by 0 bases, with 12 bases of the junction left unmatched. This CDR3 spans 18 amino acids. CDR3 region: CASSMPPGGPINQETQYF. The DNA for the CDR3 is TGTGCCAGTAGTATGCCGCCGGGAGGGCCCATAAACCAAGAGACCCAGTACTTC.

The chain combines TRBV11-1 with TRBJ2-2, with 10 bases that match TRBD2. Unmatched junction bases numbered 8, after V lost 5 bases and J lost 5 bases. This CDR3 spans 16 amino acids. Germline V gene sequence: CDR1 SGHAT, CDR2 FQDESV (reference sequence). For the CDR3, the DNA is TGTGCCAGCAGCGGACTAGCGGCCCCGAGGACCGGGGAGCTGTTTTTT. It codes for CASSGLAAPRTGELFF.

The chain links TRBV4-3 to TRBJ1-5; D unresolved. The germline V gene has CDR1 LGHNA and CDR2 YSLEER. This CDR3 has 14 residues. V was pared by 0 bases and J by 0 bases, with 3 bases between. Written as DNA, the CDR3 is TGCGCCAGCAGCCAAGATCTTAGCAATCAGCCCCAGCATTTT. Translation: CASSQDLSNQPQHF.

This sequence joins TRBV7-6 and TRBJ2-7; D may be TRBD2 (6 bases). Germline values: CDR1 SGHVS, CDR2 FNYEAQ. The germline V and J ends were trimmed by 1 base and 9 bases, with 7 bases remaining between them. CDR3 length: 11 residues. This chain's CDR3 is CASSLGDLQYF. The CDR3 DNA follows: TGTGCCAGCAGCTTAGGGGACTTGCAGTACTTC.

V gene TRBV4-1 combines with J gene TRBJ2-7; no definite D call. The V end lost 3 bases, the J end lost 2 bases, and 14 bases lay between the germline ends. The germline gives CDR1 MGHRA, CDR2 YSYEKL. The CDR3 contains 15 residues. CDR3 nucleotides: TGCGCCAGCAGCCAGACTTATTCGGGCCCCTACGAGCAGTACTTC. Translating it yields CASSQTYSGPYEQYF.

V gene TRBV6-5 combines with J gene TRBJ2-7; D is unclear. The V and J ends lost 0 bases and 2 bases respectively, with 8 bases between them. This CDR3 region has 14 residues. CDR1 MNHEY and CDR2 SVGAGI come from the germline V gene. CDR3 in amino acids: CASSYSRVPYEQYF. CDR3 DNA sequence: TGTGCCAGCAGTTACTCGAGAGTTCCCTACGAGCAGTACTTC.

This rearrangement joins TRBV6-9 to TRBJ1-4, with unresolved D. In germline, CDR1 is MNHGY, CDR2 SVAAGI. Trimming left V 3 bases short and J 7 bases short, with 12 bases between. This CDR3 spans 14 amino acids. The CDR3 is CASSYAPWSEKLFF. As DNA, the CDR3 is TGTGCCAGCAGTTACGCACCCTGGTCTGAAAAACTGTTTTTT.

The chain links TRBV9 to TRBJ2-2, with 11 nucleotides matching TRBD2. V lost 4 bases to trimming and J lost 4 bases; unmatched junction nucleotides: 3. Germline CDR1 is SGDLS and CDR2 is YYNGEE. This CDR3 has 15 residues. In DNA, the CDR3 is TGTGCCAGCAGCCCGGGGACTAGCGGCACCGGGGAGCTGTTTTTT. Encoded protein: CASSPGTSGTGELFF.

This chain joins TRBV4-1 and TRBJ1-5; tentatively, D is TRBD1 (6 bases). The V gene lost 3 bases and the J gene lost 5 bases, with 14 bases spanning the gap. The CDR3 totals 15 residues. Per the germline V gene, CDR1 is MGHRA and CDR2 is YSYEKL. In DNA form, the CDR3 reads TGCGCCAGCAGCCATAACGGGGGGGCGCATCAGCCCCAGCATTTT. Its protein product is CASSHNGGAHQPQHF.

With regard to this clone: The same CDR3 can be traced to other DNA sequences in this sample. The gene calls are TRBV5-6 and TRBJ2-2; the match to TRBD2 covers 12 bases. Germline V gene lookup returns CDR1 SGHDT and CDR2 YYEEEE. With V trimmed by 2 bases and J by 4 bases, 3 bases remained unmatched. This CDR3 contains 16 residues. This CDR3 reads CASSFGLAGSTGELFF. As DNA, the CDR3 is TGTGCCAGCAGCTTTGGACTAGCGGGGTCCACCGGGGAGCTGTTTTTT.

The rearrangement joins TRBV7-2 to TRBJ1-4; 11 bases fit TRBD1. This CDR3 is built from 15 residues. The V and J ends lost 5 bases and 5 bases, in that order; junction bases with no gene match: 4. The germline CDR1 and CDR2 sequences are SGHTA and FQGNSA. CDR3 bases: TGTGCCAGCAGCGCGGGGACAGGGGGAAATGAAAAACTGTTTTTT. It translates to CASSAGTGGNEKLFF.

This chain joins TRBV28 and TRBJ2-4; 7 bases are shared with TRBD2. The CDR3 covers 12 residues. Germline V CDR1 and CDR2: MDHEN, SYDVKM. V lost 9 bases and J lost 7; bases outside the gene matches: 6. This chain's CDR3 is CASSERGNIQYF. CDR3 nucleotides: TGTGCCAGTTCGGAGCGGGGTAACATTCAGTACTTC.

The chain couples TRBV5-1 to TRBJ1-4, with 7 positions matching TRBD1. With 7 bases clipped from V and 2 bases from J, the junction kept 5 bases outside the gene matches. The germline V gene has CDR1 SGHRS and CDR2 YFSETQ. This CDR3 has 14 amino acids. This chain's CDR3 is CASGTGDTNEKLFF. Here the CDR3 DNA reads TGCGCCAGCGGAACAGGGGACACTAATGAAAAACTGTTTTTT.

CDR3 protein: CASSSGTSGRAGYDQFF. The CDR3 nucleotides are TGTGCCAGCAGCTCCGGGACTAGCGGGAGGGCCGGTTACGACCAGTTCTTC. The chain links TRBV7-3 to TRBJ2-1; TRBD2 aligns across 16 bases. Losses at the gene ends were 4 bases for V and 13 bases for J; bases not matched to a gene: 13. Germline lookup yields CDR1 SGHTA and CDR2 FQGTGA. CDR3 length: 17 amino acids. Full variable domain (outside the CDR3, taken from reference TRBV7-3 and TRBJ2-1): GAGVSQTPSNKVTEKGKYVELRCDPISGHTALYWYRQSLGQGPEFLIYFQGTGAADDSGLPNDRFFAVRPEGSVSTLKIQRTERGDSAVYLCASSSGTSGRAGYDQFFGPGTRLTVL.

The chain combines TRBV7-2 with TRBJ2-2; TRBD1 matches at 10 bases. From germline, CDR1 is SGHTA and CDR2 FQGNSA. V lost 0 bases to trimming and J lost 9 bases; unmatched junction nucleotides: 4. CDR3 length: 15 amino acids. For the CDR3, the DNA is TGTGCCAGCAGCTTAGCTGGGACAGGGGACCGGGAGCTGTTTTTT. Translation gives CASSLAGTGDRELFF. The whole variable domain, filled in from reference TRBV7-2 and TRBJ2-2, reads GAGVSQSPSNKVTEKGKDVELRCDPISGHTALYWYRQSLGQGLEFLIYFQGNSAPDKSGLPSDRFSAERTGGSVSTLTIQRTQQEDSAVYLCASSLAGTGDRELFFGEGSRLTVL.

The chain combines TRBV6-1 with TRBJ2-7; D may be TRBD1 or TRBD2 (5 bases each). The germline CDR1 and CDR2 sequences are MNHNS and SASEGT. The CDR3 contains 16 residues. Between the trimmed V and J ends, which lost 4 bases and 0 bases, there was a span of 16 bases. The CDR3 loop is CASSAILGDSSYEQYF. The CDR3 DNA reads TGTGCCAGCAGTGCTATTTTGGGGGATTCCTCCTACGAGCAGTACTTC.

In its sample, this clone was seen a few times. The genes are TRBV19 and TRBJ2-2, with 7 bases identical to TRBD1. Germline CDR1 LNHDA, CDR2 SQIVND (reference sequence). The CDR3 is 14 amino acids. With V trimmed by 6 bases and J by 5 bases, 6 bases remained unmatched. The CDR3 is CASSPTGVTGELFF. The DNA of the CDR3 is TGTGCCAGTAGCCCTACAGGGGTGACCGGGGAGCTGTTTTTT.